This is a list of T cell receptor beta chains from one sample in a study of T cells after yellow fever vaccination. TCRdb re-called the 5' RACE reads with MiXCR, one entry per CDR3 protein. The data hold approximately 350,000 distinct CDR3 sequences, with 11% observed a single time. This specimen was PBMCs, taken on the day of the first yellow fever vaccination. Receptor source: a man between 18 and 29 years old who received the YFV17D yellow fever vaccine. Each CDR3 is given with its conserved first and last residue. The D gene is left open where the match is weak. Clone size is shown for a subset of rows, as once, few, many or a class of expanded clone.

D: -; V: TRBV24-1; J: TRBJ2-5; size: few; CDR3: CATSEGSQETQYF; DNA: TGTGCCACCAGTGAAGGCAGTCAAGAGACCCAGTACTTC
D: -; V: TRBV4-3; J: TRBJ2-1; size: few; CDR3: CASSRGLIGSEQFF; DNA: TGCGCCAGCAGCCGGGGACTCATAGGTAGTGAGCAGTTCTTC
D: -; V: TRBV10-3; J: TRBJ2-2; size: few; CDR3: CAISDWDTGTGELFF; DNA: TGTGCCATCAGTGATTGGGACACCGGAACCGGGGAGCTGTTTTTT
D: TRBD2; V: TRBV7-2; J: TRBJ2-3; size: -; CDR3: CASSESGRTSGTDTQYF; DNA: TGTGCCAGCAGCGAAAGTGGACGGACTAGCGGCACAGATACGCAGTATTTT
D: -; V: TRBV15; J: TRBJ1-5; size: -; CDR3: CATSRDGQIGEPQHF; DNA: TGTGCCACCAGCAGGGATGGACAGATTGGTGAGCCCCAGCATTTT
D: -; V: TRBV6-2/TRBV6-3; J: TRBJ1-5; size: -; CDR3: CASSNLGNQPQHF; DNA: TGTGCCAGCAGTAACCTAGGGAATCAGCCCCAGCATTTT
D: TRBD1; V: TRBV12-3/TRBV12-4; J: TRBJ1-5; size: few; CDR3: CASSKGTEFNQPQHF; DNA: TGTGCCAGCAGCAAAGGGACAGAATTCAATCAGCCCCAGCATTTT
D: -; V: TRBV11-1; J: TRBJ2-5; size: few; CDR3: CASSPVNHGETQYF; DNA: TGTGCCAGCAGCCCTGTGAATCATGGGGAGACCCAGTACTTC
D: -; V: TRBV6-2/TRBV6-3; J: TRBJ1-1; size: -; CDR3: CASTPLREKTEAFF; DNA: TGTGCCAGCACCCCTCTCAGGGAAAAAACTGAAGCTTTCTTT
D: -; V: TRBV28; J: TRBJ2-2; size: -; CDR3: CASSPLAEAGELFF; DNA: TGTGCCAGCAGCCCGCTGGCTGAGGCCGGGGAGCTGTTTTTT
D: TRBD2; V: TRBV25-1; J: TRBJ2-5; size: -; CDR3: CASSDLGNSWGLGETQYF; DNA: TGTGCCAGCAGTGACCTTGGTAATTCGTGGGGACTAGGGGAGACCCAGTACTTC